This T cell receptor (beta chain) was recovered during a study of control samples from healthy donors and cancer patients. The CDR3 runs to 14 residues. Germline V gene lookup returns CDR1 SQVTM and CDR2 ANQGSEA. V lost 4 bases and J lost 7, with 19 bases in between. TCRdb keeps only in-frame clones here, not all; method: immunoSEQ multiplex PCR. The data show some 120,000 clones, more than 85% seen once. Sequencing was carried out using blood. The sequence came from a man aged 18 to 30 in good health. The V call is TRBV29-1, the J call TRBJ1-2; TRBD1 might be the D (5 bases). CDR3 protein: CSVVRDRGSGGYTF. CDR3 bases: TGCAGCGTTGTCCGGGACCGGGGCTCTGGTGGCTACACCTTC.